The 18 T cell receptor beta chains reported below all come from one sample, sequenced in a study of molecular identifiers for immune sequencing clone quantification. TCRdb re-analysed the PCR reads in MiXCR, keeping a single row per CDR3 protein. The table shows more than 550,000 distinct CDR3 sequences, with around 25% occurring only once. Sequences were obtained from naive CD8+ T cells from blood, with Jurkat cell RNA spiked in. Subset indicated: FACS-sorted CD8+CD4-CCR7+CD45RA+ naive T cells. The receptor set was obtained from a human donor in good health. Some libraries in this study had Jurkat cell RNA spiked in.

The chain is built from TRBV13 and TRBJ2-7, with TRBD1 identical over 10 bases. Germline CDR1 is PRHDT and CDR2 is FYEKMQ (reference sequence). The J segment lost 5 bases and the V segment lost 5 bases, leaving 6 bases of the junction unmatched. The CDR3 is 14 residues long. This chain's CDR3 is CASSLRQGAHEQYF. For the CDR3, the DNA is TGTGCCAGCAGCCTAAGACAGGGGGCACACGAGCAGTACTTC.

This clonotype was counted at least ten times. The chain uses TRBV12-5 and TRBJ2-2; no clear D gene. CDR3 length equals 13 residues. Trimming pared 4 bases from V and 1 base from J, leaving 4 bases between. Germline values: CDR1 LGHNT, CDR2 FRNRAP. CDR3 sequence reads: CASGSQNTGELFF. The CDR3 DNA follows: TGTGCTAGTGGTTCCCAGAACACCGGGGAGCTGTTTTTT.

This clonotype was seen at least ten times. V usage is TRBV4-3 and J usage is TRBJ1-2, with D possibly TRBD1 on 5 matching bases. The germline V gene encodes CDR1 LGHNA and CDR2 YSLEER. V lost 0 bases, J lost 8 bases, and 19 bases lay in between. The CDR3 extends over 16 amino acids. The CDR3 nucleotides are TGCGCCAGCAGCCAAGATGGGGCCGGAGCCCTAGGGGGCTACACCTTC. Protein: CASSQDGAGALGGYTF.

The genes are TRBV10-3 and TRBJ2-7; D not resolved. The germline V gene encodes CDR1 ENHRY and CDR2 SYGVKD. This CDR3 comprises 13 residues. V was clipped by 4 bases and J by 3 bases, with 10 bases between them. CDR3 region: CAISVGDNYEQYF. In DNA, the CDR3 is TGTGCCATCAGTGTTGGGGATAACTACGAGCAGTACTTC.

A word on this clonotype: The junction shows a germline mismatch at one end, possibly a read error. V gene TRBV18 combines with J gene TRBJ2-2, with D perhaps being TRBD1 or TRBD2 (6 bases each). Germline CDR1 and CDR2: KGHSH and LQKENI. This CDR3 spans 15 amino acids. The CDR3 reads CASSQIQGYTGGLFF. The CDR3, as DNA: TGTGCCAGCTCACAGATACAGGGATACACCGGGGGGCTGTTTTTT.

A remark on this clonotype: Being one base from a much bigger clone, this may be a read error. The chain combines TRBV7-9 with TRBJ1-1, with 12 bases matching TRBD1. This CDR3 has 15 amino acids. CDR1 and CDR2 from the germline V gene are SEHNR and FQNEAQ (reference sequence). The junction had 7 bases not matched to a gene; V was cut back by 8 bases and J by 3 bases. CDR3 residues: CASRWDRGPDTEAFF. For the CDR3, the DNA is TGTGCCAGCCGCTGGGACAGGGGGCCGGACACTGAAGCTTTCTTT.

J is TRBJ1-2 and V is TRBV27; D is ambiguous. The ends were cut back, 5 bases at V and 7 bases at J, with 14 bases in the middle. The V gene's germline CDR1 is MNHEY and CDR2 SMNVEV (reference sequence). The CDR3 totals 13 residues. The CDR3 DNA sequence: TGTGCCAGCAGTCTAAGGGTATCCTCTGGCTACACCTTC. Protein sequence: CASSLRVSSGYTF.

A few counts support this clonotype. CDR3 in amino acids: CACSAGNTDTQYF. CDR3 in DNA: TGTGCCTGCTCAGCGGGGAATACAGATACGCAGTATTTT. The V call is TRBV30, the J call TRBJ2-3; 7 bases are a match to TRBD2. With 6 bases clipped from V and 3 bases from J, the junction kept 6 bases outside the gene matches. Looked up from germline, CDR1 is GTSNPN and CDR2 is SVGIG (reference sequence). This CDR3 region has 13 residues.

This clonotype has only a few counts. The chain is built from TRBV7-9 and TRBJ1-4; the D is unclear. The CDR3 loop spans 15 amino acids. V dropped 1 base and J dropped 0 bases, with 6 bases sitting between them. Germline V gene lookup returns CDR1 SEHNR and CDR2 FQNEAQ (reference sequence). The CDR3 sequence: CASSLVTATNEKLFF. CDR3 bases: TGTGCCAGCAGCTTAGTAACTGCAACTAATGAAAAACTGTTTTTT.

This chain links TRBV29-1 with TRBJ1-2; D might be TRBD1 (6 bases). Germline V gene lookup returns CDR1 SQVTM and CDR2 ANQGSEA. CDR3 size: 16 residues. Trimming removed 1 base from V and 0 bases from J, with 15 bases in between. The CDR3 here is CSVEVNGGATNYGYTF. The CDR3 region has the DNA TGCAGCGTTGAAGTGAATGGGGGGGCGACTAACTATGGCTACACCTTC. The full variable domain, completed using reference TRBV29-1 and TRBJ1-2, is SAVISQKPSRDICQRGTSLTIQCQVDSQVTMMFWYRQQPGQSLTLIATANQGSEATYESGFVIDKFPISRPNLTFSTLTVSNMSPEDSSIYLCSVEVNGGATNYGYTFGSGTRLTVV.

With respect to this clonotype: Sequence at one end of the junction differs from germline and may be a read error. J is TRBJ2-5 and V is TRBV20-1; 8 positions agree with TRBD1. Germline V gene data show CDR1 as DFQATT and CDR2 as SNEGSKA (reference sequence). The CDR3 totals 17 residues. The CDR3, as DNA: TGCAGTGCTAGAGATTCGGGTGCAGGGGGCGTTGAAGAGCCCCAGTACTTC. Translating gives CSARDSGAGGVEEPQYF.

In regard to this clonotype: The CDR3 does not end in the conserved phenylalanine or tryptophan, so this is likely a read error. The chain has TRBV4-1 and TRBJ1-2; unclear D gene. CDR1 and CDR2 (germline): MGHRA, YSYEKL. The CDR3 loop spans 14 amino acids. The V end lost 4 bases, the J end lost 2 bases, and 11 bases lay between the germline ends. CDR3 loop: CASSPPSPNYGYTL. The CDR3 DNA follows: TGCGCCAGCAGCCCCCCCAGCCCCAACTATGGCTACACCCTC.

This clonotype was observed a handful of times. V gene TRBV27 combines with J gene TRBJ2-3; D is ambiguous. Germline-derived CDR1 and CDR2 are MNHEY and SMNVEV (reference sequence). Trimming stripped 2 bases from V and 4 bases from J, with 13 bases between. The CDR3 is 15 residues long. The CDR3 here is CASSLPPGLADTQYF. DNA for the CDR3: TGTGCCAGCAGTTTACCCCCCGGGTTAGCAGATACGCAGTATTTT.

This clonotype has just a few counts. The chain recombines TRBV20-1 with TRBJ2-7, with D maybe TRBD1 (5 bases). CDR1 is DFQATT and CDR2 is SNEGSKA in the germline V gene (reference sequence). The CDR3 runs 13 residues. The CDR3 coding sequence is TGCAGCTGGGAAGGGGCAAGCTCCTACGAGCAGTACTTC. Translating gives CSWEGASSYEQYF.

This clonotype showed up just a few times. The chain uses TRBV27 and TRBJ2-7; 9 bases are shared with TRBD1. The junction had 5 bases not matched to a gene; V was cut back by 5 bases and J by 0 bases. The CDR3 has 15 residues. The V gene's germline CDR1 is MNHEY and CDR2 SMNVEV (reference sequence). The CDR3 region is CASSVTGQGSYEQYF. CDR3 coding DNA: TGTGCCAGCAGTGTAACGGGACAGGGCTCCTACGAGCAGTACTTC.

This clonotype was counted many times. J is TRBJ1-3 and V is TRBV28; D possibly corresponds to TRBD1 (6 bases). The V gene's germline CDR1 is MDHEN and CDR2 SYDVKM. This CDR3 has 15 residues. Between the trimmed V and J ends, which lost 3 bases and 4 bases, there was a span of 13 bases. The CDR3 loop is CASSFRGALGNTIYF. CDR3 bases: TGTGCCAGCAGTTTCCGGGGGGCGTTGGGAAACACCATATATTTT.

The genes are TRBV20-1 and TRBJ2-5; D possibly corresponds to TRBD2 (5 bases). V was clipped by 3 bases and J by 0 bases, with 8 bases between them. The CDR3 has 13 amino acids. Germline CDR1 DFQATT, CDR2 SNEGSKA (reference sequence). The chain's CDR3 is CSASLRDQETQYF. The CDR3 bases are TGCAGTGCTAGTCTGCGGGACCAAGAGACCCAGTACTTC.

This clonotype showed up many times. The J gene is TRBJ2-6, the V gene TRBV21-1; the table's D call, TRBD1, has no DNA check behind it. TRBV21-1 is given as a pseudogene. CDR3 size: 18 residues. CDR3 sequence: CASSKAGGGSSGANVLTF. In DNA form, the CDR3 reads TGTGCCAGCAGCAAAGCCGGGGGCGGTAGCTCTGGGGCCAACGTCCTGACTTTC.